A selection of T cell receptor beta chains follows, all from one sample in a study of cytomegalovirus exposure and HLA in healthy donors. Clones were read by immunoSEQ multiplex PCR, and TCRdb kept only the in-frame ones, dropping some. The repertoire holds about 57,000 clones, with 83% as singletons. The sequenced material came from PBMCs. Source of these receptors: a man aged 25 to 40 in good health and CMV-seronegative. Each CDR3 is given with its conserved first and last residue. The D gene is left open where the match is weak. Some rows mark clone size as missing; the rest say once, few, many or name a class of expanded clone.

clone_size	d_call	v_call	j_call	cdr3_nt	cdr3_aa
-	-	TRBV6-6	TRBJ1-1	TGTGCCAGCAGTTACTCGGACAGGAACACTGAAGCTTTCTTT	CASSYSDRNTEAFF
-	-	TRBV11-3	TRBJ2-2	TGTGCCAGCAGCTTCGACGGCAGGGATCACGGGGAGCTGTTTTTT	CASSFDGRDHGELFF
-	-	TRBV7-2	TRBJ2-5	TGTGCCAGCAGCTTACGACAGGCCCCTAATCGCCAGTACTTC	CASSLRQAPNRQYF
-	-	TRBV14	TRBJ2-7	TGTGCCAGCAGCCAAGGACGAGGCGCTGGGTTCCCGCACTACGAGCAGTACTTC	CASSQGRGAGFPHYEQYF
few	-	TRBV6-5	TRBJ1-3	TGTGCCAGCTGGGGCCCAGGAGGAAACACCATATATTTT	CASWGPGGNTIYF
-	TRBD1	TRBV14	TRBJ1-6	TGTGCCAGCAGCCTAGGAGGGACAGGGCATTCACCCCTCCACTTT	CASSLGGTGHSPLHF
-	TRBD1	TRBV19	TRBJ2-1	TGTGCCAGTAGTTGGGGACAGAGGAACAATGAGCAGTTCTTC	CASSWGQRNNEQFF
once	-	TRBV27	TRBJ2-7	TGTGCCAGCAGTCCCCTCCCGGCGGGTGCCACCTACGAGCAGTACTTC	CASSPLPAGATYEQYF
once	TRBD2	TRBV7-9	TRBJ2-1	TGTGCCAGCAGCCATGCCGGGACTAGCATTGATGAGCAGTTCTTC	CASSHAGTSIDEQFF
-	-	TRBV27	TRBJ1-1	TGTGCCAGCAGTTCGTCTCTGGGCCCCTCCGAAGCTTTCTTT	CASSSSLGPSEAFF
-	-	TRBV11-2	TRBJ1-3	TGTGCCAGCAGCTTCTATATCTCTGGAAACACCATATATTTT	CASSFYISGNTIYF
-	TRBD2	TRBV5-4	TRBJ2-1	TGTGCCAGCAGCTTGGAGCCCTATACTAGCGGGGGGGTCAATGAGCAGTTCTTC	CASSLEPYTSGGVNEQFF
-	-	TRBV15	TRBJ1-5	TGTGCCACCAGCAGAGATCCCCGTAATAGCAATCAGCCCCAGCATTTT	CATSRDPRNSNQPQHF
-	-	TRBV6-5	TRBJ2-7	TGTGCCAGCAGTGAACAGGGATACGAGCAGTACTTC	CASSEQGYEQYF
-	TRBD2	TRBV15	TRBJ2-7	TGTGCCACCAGCAGAGATCTCTCTAGCGGGACCTACGAGCAGTACTTC	CATSRDLSSGTYEQYF
once	-	TRBV10-3	TRBJ1-3	TGTGCCATCAGTATCGCCGAGGGGGTTGGAAACACCATATATTTT	CAISIAEGVGNTIYF
-	-	TRBV18	TRBJ1-4	TGTGCCAGCTCACCCGACTCTAGAAGGGGTGAAAAACTGTTTTTT	CASSPDSRRGEKLFF
-	-	TRBV7-9	TRBJ2-7	TGTGCCAGCAGCTCGTCAGGGGAGCAGTACTTC	CASSSSGEQYF
-	-	TRBV4-3	TRBJ2-7	TGCGCCAGCAGCCAAGACGCAGGGTCGGGCTACGAGCAGTACTTC	CASSQDAGSGYEQYF
-	TRBD2	TRBV6-4	TRBJ2-3	TGTGCCAGCAGAGAAGCGGGAGACACAGATACGCAGTATTTT	CASREAGDTDTQYF
-	-	TRBV29-1	TRBJ1-4	TGCAGCGTTGACTATAATGAAAAACTGTTTTTT	CSVDYNEKLFF
-	TRBD2	TRBV27	TRBJ2-7	TGTGCCAGCAGTCGTAGCGGGAGCTCCTACGAGCAGTACTTC	CASSRSGSSYEQYF
-	-	TRBV30	TRBJ1-6	TGTGCCAGAAATTCGGGGGACGCAAATTCACCCCTCCACTTT	CARNSGDANSPLHF
-	TRBD1	TRBV29-1	TRBJ1-2	TGCAGCGTCGGGACAGGGGGTAGCTATGGCTACACCTTC	CSVGTGGSYGYTF
-	TRBD1	TRBV7-9	TRBJ2-7	TGTTCCAGCAGCTGGACAGGGGTCGAGCAGTACTTC	CSSSWTGVEQYF
-	-	TRBV10-3	TRBJ1-2	TGTGCCATCAGTGAGGCCCGGTGGGGCTACACCTTC	CAISEARWGYTF
few	-	TRBV7-9	TRBJ1-4	TGTGCCAGCAGCTTAGGGCCAGGGGTCGGTGAAAAACTGTTTTTT	CASSLGPGVGEKLFF
-	-	TRBV29-1	TRBJ2-1	TGCAGCGCTGGGGGGAGTGAGCAGTTCTTC	CSAGGSEQFF
-	-	TRBV19	TRBJ2-3	TGTGCCAGTAGTATACAGCTCGGGATCACAGATACGCAGTATTTT	CASSIQLGITDTQYF
-	TRBD2	TRBV30	TRBJ2-5	TGTGCCTGGAAGTTGGCGGGAGCAAAGACCCAGTACTTC	CAWKLAGAKTQYF
once	-	TRBV7-9	TRBJ2-1	TGTGCCAGCAGCTTAGCCGGTGATGCCTACAATGAGCAGTTCTTC	CASSLAGDAYNEQFF
-	-	TRBV5-4	TRBJ1-2	TGTGCCAGCAGCTTGGCTGGACAGTACTATGGCTACACCTTC	CASSLAGQYYGYTF
-	-	TRBV30	TRBJ2-5	TGTGCCTGGAGTGATGGTAGGACCCAGTACTTC	CAWSDGRTQYF
-	-	TRBV11-3	TRBJ2-2	TGTGCCAGCAGCTTAGAAAGAGACAGTTTCACCGGGGAGCTGTTTTTT	CASSLERDSFTGELFF
-	-	TRBV4-2	TRBJ1-3	TGTGCCAGCAGCCGAGACAGTCACCCCTCTGGAAACACCATATATTTT	CASSRDSHPSGNTIYF
-	-	TRBV4-1	TRBJ2-7	TGCGCCAGCAGCCACTCACTAGGGGGCTCCTACGAGCAGTACTTC	CASSHSLGGSYEQYF